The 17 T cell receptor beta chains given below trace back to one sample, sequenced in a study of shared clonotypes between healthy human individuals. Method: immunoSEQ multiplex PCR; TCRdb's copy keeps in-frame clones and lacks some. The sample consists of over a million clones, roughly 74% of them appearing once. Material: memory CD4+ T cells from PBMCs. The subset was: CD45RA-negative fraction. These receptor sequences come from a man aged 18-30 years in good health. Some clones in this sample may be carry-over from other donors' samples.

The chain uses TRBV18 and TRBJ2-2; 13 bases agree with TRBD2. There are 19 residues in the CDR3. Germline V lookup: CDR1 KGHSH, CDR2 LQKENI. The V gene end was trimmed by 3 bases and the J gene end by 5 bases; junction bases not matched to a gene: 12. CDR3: CASSPNTGLAGASTGELFF. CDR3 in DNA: TGTGCCAGCTCACCTAACACCGGACTAGCGGGAGCATCAACCGGGGAGCTGTTTTTT. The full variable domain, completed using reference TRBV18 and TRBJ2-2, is NAGVMQNPRHLVRRRGQEARLRCSPMKGHSHVYWYRQLPEEGLKFMVYLQKENIIDESGMPKERFSAEFPKEGPSILRIQQVVRGDSAAYFCASSPNTGLAGASTGELFFGEGSRLTVL.

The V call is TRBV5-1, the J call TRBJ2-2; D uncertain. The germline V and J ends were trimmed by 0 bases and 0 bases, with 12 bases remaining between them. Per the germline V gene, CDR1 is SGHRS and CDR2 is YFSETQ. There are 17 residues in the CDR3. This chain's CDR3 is CASSLVGGDANTGELFF. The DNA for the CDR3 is TGCGCCAGCAGCTTGGTAGGCGGAGACGCGAACACCGGGGAGCTGTTTTTT. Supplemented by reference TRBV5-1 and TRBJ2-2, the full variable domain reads KAGVTQTPRYLIKTRGQQVTLSCSPISGHRSVSWYQQTPGQGLQFLFEYFSETQRNKGNFPGRFSGRQFSNSRSEMNVSTLELGDSALYLCASSLVGGDANTGELFFGEGSRLTVL.

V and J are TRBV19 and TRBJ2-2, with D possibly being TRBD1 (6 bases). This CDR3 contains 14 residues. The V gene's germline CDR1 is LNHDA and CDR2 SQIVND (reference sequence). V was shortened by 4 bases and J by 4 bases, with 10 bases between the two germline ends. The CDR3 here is CASSNQGTTGELFF. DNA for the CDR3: TGTGCCAGTAGTAATCAGGGGACCACCGGGGAGCTGTTTTTT.

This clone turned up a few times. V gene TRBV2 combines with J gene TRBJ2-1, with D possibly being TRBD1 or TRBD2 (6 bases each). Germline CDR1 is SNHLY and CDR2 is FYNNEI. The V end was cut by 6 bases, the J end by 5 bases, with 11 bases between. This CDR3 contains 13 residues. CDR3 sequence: CASSAGQDNEQFF. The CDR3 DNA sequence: TGTGCCAGCAGCGCGGGACAAGACAATGAGCAGTTCTTC.

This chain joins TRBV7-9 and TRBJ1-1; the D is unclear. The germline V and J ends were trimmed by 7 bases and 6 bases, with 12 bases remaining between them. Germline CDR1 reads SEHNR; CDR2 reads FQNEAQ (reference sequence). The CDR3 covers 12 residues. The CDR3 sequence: CASNTDSAEAFF. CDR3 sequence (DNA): TGTGCCAGCAACACCGATAGTGCTGAAGCTTTCTTT.

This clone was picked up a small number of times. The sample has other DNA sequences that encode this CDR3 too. Here the CDR3 reads CASSLTSGYTGELFF. The CDR3 DNA follows: TGCGCCAGCAGCTTGACTAGCGGTTACACCGGGGAGCTGTTTTTT. The chain uses TRBV5-1 and TRBJ2-2, with 8 nucleotides matching TRBD2. The V and J ends lost 1 base and 3 bases, in that order; junction bases with no gene match: 2. The germline V gene encodes CDR1 SGHRS and CDR2 YFSETQ. The CDR3 has 15 residues.

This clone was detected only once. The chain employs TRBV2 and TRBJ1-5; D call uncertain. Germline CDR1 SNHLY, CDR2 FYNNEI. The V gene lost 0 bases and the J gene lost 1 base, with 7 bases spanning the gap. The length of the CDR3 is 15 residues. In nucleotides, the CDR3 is TGTGCCAGCAGTGAAGCGGGAGGAAGCAATCAGCCCCAGCATTTT. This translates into CASSEAGGSNQPQHF. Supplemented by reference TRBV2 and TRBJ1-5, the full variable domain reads EPEVTQTPSHQVTQMGQEVILRCVPISNHLYFYWYRQILGQKVEFLVSFYNNEISEKSEIFDDQFSVERPDGSNFTLKIRSTKLEDSAMYFCASSEAGGSNQPQHFGDGTRLSIL.

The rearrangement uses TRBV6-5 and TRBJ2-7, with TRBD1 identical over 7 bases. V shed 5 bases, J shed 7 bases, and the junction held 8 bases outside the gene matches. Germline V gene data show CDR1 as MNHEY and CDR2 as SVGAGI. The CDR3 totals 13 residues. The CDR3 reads CASSPQGVGEQYF. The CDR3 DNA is TGTGCCAGCAGTCCCCAGGGGGTTGGTGAGCAGTACTTC.

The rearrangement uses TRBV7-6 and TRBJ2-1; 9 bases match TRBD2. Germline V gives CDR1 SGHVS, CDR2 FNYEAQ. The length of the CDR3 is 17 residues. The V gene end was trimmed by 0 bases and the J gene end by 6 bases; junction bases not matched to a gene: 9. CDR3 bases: TGTGCCAGCAGCTTAGCACCCCGCGGGGGGGTCTCCAATGAGCAGTTCTTC. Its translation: CASSLAPRGGVSNEQFF.

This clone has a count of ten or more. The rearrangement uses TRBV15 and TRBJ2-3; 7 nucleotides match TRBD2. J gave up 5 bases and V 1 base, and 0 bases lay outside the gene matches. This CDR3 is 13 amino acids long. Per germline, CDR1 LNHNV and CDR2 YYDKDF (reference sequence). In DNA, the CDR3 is TGTGCCACCAGCAGAGGGGAGGGAGATACGCAGTATTTT. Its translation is CATSRGEGDTQYF.

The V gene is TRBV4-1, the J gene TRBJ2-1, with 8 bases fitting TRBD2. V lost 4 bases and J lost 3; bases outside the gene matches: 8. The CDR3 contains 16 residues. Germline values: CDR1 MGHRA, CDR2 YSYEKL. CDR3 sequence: CASSPRGGSSYNEQFF. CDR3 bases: TGCGCCAGCAGCCCCCGGGGGGGGAGCAGCTACAATGAGCAGTTCTTC.

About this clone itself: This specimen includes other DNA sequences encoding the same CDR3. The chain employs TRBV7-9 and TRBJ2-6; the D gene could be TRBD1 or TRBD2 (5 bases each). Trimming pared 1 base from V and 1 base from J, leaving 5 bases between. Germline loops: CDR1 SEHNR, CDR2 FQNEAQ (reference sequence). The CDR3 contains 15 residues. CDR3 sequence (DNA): TGTGCCAGCAGCTTAGGGGGGTCTGGGGCCAACGTCCTGACTTTC. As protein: CASSLGGSGANVLTF. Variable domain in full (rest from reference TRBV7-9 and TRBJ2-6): DTGVSQNPRHKITKRGQNVTFRCDPISEHNRLYWYRQTLGQGPEFLTYFQNEAQLEKSRLLSDRFSAERPKGSFSTLEIQRTEQGDSAMYLCASSLGGSGANVLTFGAGSRLTVL.

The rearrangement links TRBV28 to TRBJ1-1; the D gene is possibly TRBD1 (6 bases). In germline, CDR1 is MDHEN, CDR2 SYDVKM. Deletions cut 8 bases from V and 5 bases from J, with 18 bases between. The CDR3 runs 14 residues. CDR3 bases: TGTGCCAGCGAGGTTTGGGGGGCTGGGACTGAAGCTTTCTTT. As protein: CASEVWGAGTEAFF.

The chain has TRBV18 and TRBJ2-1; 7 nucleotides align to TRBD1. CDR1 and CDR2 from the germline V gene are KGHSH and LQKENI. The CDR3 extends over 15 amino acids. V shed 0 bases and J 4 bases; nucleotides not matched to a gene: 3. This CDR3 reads CASSPPGQRYNEQFF. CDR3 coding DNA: TGTGCCAGCTCACCACCGGGACAGAGATACAATGAGCAGTTCTTC.

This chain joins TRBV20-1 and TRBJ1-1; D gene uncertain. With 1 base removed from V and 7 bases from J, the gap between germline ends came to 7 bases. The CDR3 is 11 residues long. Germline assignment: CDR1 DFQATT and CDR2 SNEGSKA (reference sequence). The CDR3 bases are TGCAGTGCTAGAGTGGGGATTGAAGCTTTCTTT. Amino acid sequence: CSARVGIEAFF.

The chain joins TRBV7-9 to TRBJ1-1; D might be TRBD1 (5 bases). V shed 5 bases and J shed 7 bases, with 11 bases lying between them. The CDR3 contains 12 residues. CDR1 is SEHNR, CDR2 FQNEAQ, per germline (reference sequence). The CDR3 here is CASSLLGVEAFF. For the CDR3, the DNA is TGTGCCAGCAGCCTACTAGGGGTTGAAGCTTTCTTT.

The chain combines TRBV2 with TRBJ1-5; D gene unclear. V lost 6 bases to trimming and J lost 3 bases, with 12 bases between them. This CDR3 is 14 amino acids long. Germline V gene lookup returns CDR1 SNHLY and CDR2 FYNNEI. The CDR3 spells CASSPLGPNQPQHF. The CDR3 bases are TGTGCCAGCAGCCCCCTAGGACCCAATCAGCCCCAGCATTTT.